Listed below are T cell receptor beta chains from one sample, sequenced in a study of monozygotic twins with inflammatory bowel disease. TCRdb re-called the 5' RACE reads, yielding one record per CDR3 amino acid sequence without DNA. The listing records some 330,000 distinct CDR3 sequences. The material sequenced was blood. All receptors derive from a human donor with ulcerative colitis or Crohn's disease, or a healthy co-twin of an affected twin (not recorded which). Both conserved end residues are part of each CDR3. Each record gives: J gene, V gene, CDR3 length, CDR3 protein.

TRBJ1-5 | TRBV27 | 15 | CASSFSPGGNQPQHF
TRBJ2-7 | TRBV10-3 | 14 | CAISESGGVDEQYF
TRBJ2-5 | TRBV5-6 | 14 | CASSLETGKETQYF
TRBJ2-7 | TRBV28 | 19 | CASSPGTGGVRIKSYEQYF
TRBJ2-7 | TRBV5-1 | 12 | CASTEGAREQYF
TRBJ2-7 | TRBV20-1 | 14 | CSAREGQPSYEQYF
TRBJ2-1 | TRBV6-2/TRBV6-3 | 12 | CASNSDRNEQFF
TRBJ2-2 | TRBV5-6 | 16 | CASSRGLQGTDGELFF
TRBJ2-7 | TRBV29-1 | 14 | CSVDGGRGKDEQYF
TRBJ2-6 | TRBV6-1 | 17 | CATAGRDSTSGANVLTF